What follows describes a single TCR beta chain. Its antigen specificity is not known. Nothing much larger sits one base from this clone, and base qualities are not available. The CDR3 covers 13 residues, taking in both the cysteine and the phenylalanine. Left in the record is the CDR3 DNA by itself, 39 bases read in frame from the first base. CDR1 and CDR2 are drawn from the germline V gene (reference sequence): LNHDA, SQIVND. V loses 4 bases, J loses 6 bases, and the germline ends lie 12 bases apart. The goal of deep resolution MiSeq sequencing was a depth between 1 in 1 million and 1 in 200,000 T cells, and coverage averaged 10x per clonotype. The immunoSEQ hsTCRB Kit was used to generate TCR beta libraries. Per the source publication's procedure: The data were analyzed with ImmunoSEQ Analyzer and ImmunoSEQ Data Assistant, and V, D and J gene assignments followed IMGT definitions. Clonality, with values ranging from 0 to 1, was calculated as one minus the normalized Shannon entropy of productive rearrangement frequencies. Public clonotype analysis was restricted to overrepresented clonotypes comprising at least 0.05% of each patient's repertoire. About a dozen age-matched healthy donor repertoires from immuneACCESS were used as controls for clonality. As stored in TCRdb, this immuneACCESS dataset retains in-frame rearrangements with V and J assigned. A fraction of the clones does not appear; measured against another copy, unresolved V genes explain less than half of the discrepancy, and the remainder lacks a known reason. That table supplies the V and J calls and clone size; D and trimming were determined from the DNA. This sample lists about 160,000 clones; roughly 88% were detected once. The top ten hold around 3.1% of the sample.

This sample stems from a study of cytotoxic CD8 clonotypes in ibrutinib-treated CLL (dated by TCRdb to the early 2020s). Some background on the complete study: In this cohort, some 16 patients were treatment-naive and roughly ten were relapsed/refractory, while some 17 had unmutated IGHV. The response samples were drawn at a median of roughly eleven months into treatment, with a range of roughly 6 to 36 months. Every sample from remission and from progressive disease was obtained while the patients were still on ibrutinib. Samples averaged approximately 260,000 productive templates and about 94,000 productive rearrangements. Partial responses were observed in about 24 patients and complete responses in 2; after a median follow-up of 68 months, remission was maintained in approximately 14 patients and progression was observed in some twelve. Cryopreserved peripheral blood mononuclear cells were collected before treatment, at response, and at either disease progression or sustained remission. Longitudinal samples were available for about 30% of the 86 trial participants.

What the work shows at the level of the full study, not this receptor alone: Baseline clonality was found to be higher than that of age-matched healthy donors and was strongly correlated with circulating CD8+ T-cell counts. Sampling times were not matched between sustained-remission and progressing patients, and lymph node repertoires were not studied. Clonality rose at ibrutinib response, remained stable during sustained remission, and dropped back toward baseline at progression. Public clonotypes were rare and either shrank or stayed stable during treatment, and the rise in clonality at ibrutinib response reflected expansion of private clonotypes.

The time point label for this specimen denotes: progressive disease on ibrutinib. For TCR beta library preparation, roughly 2 micrograms of genomic DNA were extracted from the cryopreserved PBMCs. Longitudinal blood samples from CLL patients receiving ibrutinib monotherapy were subjected to high-throughput TCR beta sequencing. Patients were enrolled in a phase 2 open-label single-center ibrutinib monotherapy trial. The source of this sequence is a human donor with chronic lymphocytic leukemia. Sequencing was performed on PBMCs, taken at disease progression, from a patient treated with ibrutinib. The rearrangement joined TRBV19 to TRBJ1-1; TRBD1 is possibly the D segment (6 matching bases). The CDR3 protein: CASSTPGGSEAFF. The DNA sequence is TGTGCCAGTAGTACCCCGGGGGGCTCTGAAGCTTTCTTT.